What follows describes a single TCR beta chain. This CDR3 contains 14 residues. Germline values: CDR1 SEHNR, CDR2 FQNEAQ (reference sequence). The V and J ends lost 5 bases and 2 bases respectively, with 11 bases between them. This entry belongs to a study of glioma-infiltrating T cells after dendritic cell vaccination. Across the study: Between about 2003 and 2013, patients got autologous tumor lysate-pulsed dendritic cell vaccines. Autologous tumor lysate was loaded overnight onto monocyte-derived dendritic cells grown 6 to 7 days with IL-4 and GM-CSF.

Specified time point: after dendritic cell vaccination, including at tumor progression/relapse. PBMC were collected before vaccination, two weeks after the third vaccination, and at progression. The PCR used 60 V beta and 13 J beta primers. Assay used: immunoSEQ multiplex PCR; TCRdb lists only in-frame clones, some missing. The sample has some 90,000 clones; 75% to 90% are singletons. V is TRBV7-9 and J is TRBJ2-3; tentatively, D is TRBD2 (5 bases). The TCR comes from a human donor with glioblastoma. The material sequenced was blood, taken after dendritic cell vaccination. The CDR3 DNA reads as TGTGCCAGCAGCCTTAGCGTATCCACAGATACGCAGTATTTT. Protein product: CASSLSVSTDTQYF.